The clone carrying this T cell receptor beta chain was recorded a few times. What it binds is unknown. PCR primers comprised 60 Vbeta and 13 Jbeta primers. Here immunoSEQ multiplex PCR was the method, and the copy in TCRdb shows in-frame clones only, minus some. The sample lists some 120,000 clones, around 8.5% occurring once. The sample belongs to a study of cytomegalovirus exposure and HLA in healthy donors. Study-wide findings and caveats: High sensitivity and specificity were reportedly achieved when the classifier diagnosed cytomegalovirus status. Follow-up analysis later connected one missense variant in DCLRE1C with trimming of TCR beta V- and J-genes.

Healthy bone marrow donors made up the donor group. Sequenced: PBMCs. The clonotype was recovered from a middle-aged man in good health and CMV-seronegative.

CDR3 loop: CASSFLTGGYNNEQFF. CDR3 sequence (DNA): TGTGCCAGCAGTTTCCTGACGGGGGGCTATAACAATGAGCAGTTCTTC. The V gene is TRBV27, the J gene TRBJ2-1; D may be TRBD2 (7 bases). V lost 3 bases, J lost 5 bases, and 17 bases lay in between. Germline V gene sequence: CDR1 MNHEY, CDR2 SMNVEV (reference sequence). This CDR3 region has 16 residues.